This is a list of T cell receptor beta chains from one sample in a study of blood T cell repertoires in COVID-19. Data came from immunoSEQ multiplex PCR; TCRdb stores just in-frame clones and leaves some out. Of a few hundred thousand clones detected, approximately 90% appear once; the ten largest clones hold 10% to 13%. The material sequenced was PBMCs or T cells enriched from blood (not recorded which). These receptors were collected from a young man with acute COVID-19. The conserved cysteine and the conserved F or W are not part of the CDR3 here. Each record gives: V gene, J gene, CDR3 protein.

>TRBV28|TRBJ1-1
ASSLGPGTLNTEAF
>TRBV11-2|TRBJ1-2
ASSLQGAANYGYT
>TRBV2|TRBJ2-7
ASSPRTGGDEQY
>TRBV7-8|TRBJ2-7
ASSSAGRGNEQY
>TRBV2|TRBJ1-6
ASSVDSSENSPLH
>TRBV7-8|TRBJ1-3
ASSLAGQMNTIY
>TRBV5-4|TRBJ1-2
ASSLEVGAPYGYT
>TRBV6-4|TRBJ1-1
ASRSSDRGNTEAF
>TRBV6-2/TRBV6-3|TRBJ2-1
ASSYFSGQGRNEQF
>TRBV27|TRBJ2-7
ASSPEGAGLSYEQY
>TRBV3-1/TRBV3-2|TRBJ2-2
ASSQAGRGGGELF
>TRBV6-5|TRBJ1-1
ASSLSGARTEAF
>TRBV25-1|TRBJ2-1
AIMRDYPLNEQF
>TRBV24-1|TRBJ2-1
AVGSGLANNEQF
>TRBV6-1|TRBJ2-1
ASSEVGVNEQF
>TRBV11-2|TRBJ1-2
ASTGGQGDSYGYT
>TRBV24-1|TRBJ2-1
ATSDSSYNEQF
>TRBV21-1|TRBJ1-5
ASMGEGENQPQH
>TRBV18|TRBJ2-7
ASSPDRVSYEQY
>TRBV4-2|TRBJ2-3
ASSQVGGHTDTQY
>TRBV9|TRBJ1-2
ASSKGGANYGYT
>TRBV30|TRBJ1-6
AWSPGGNSPLH
>TRBV11-2|TRBJ2-1
ASSLERGSGYNEQF
>TRBV19|TRBJ1-1
ASSIYTGTTEAF
>TRBV28|TRBJ1-1
ASSLSLGGTEAF
>TRBV4-1|TRBJ2-3
ASSQSSTDTQY
>TRBV28|TRBJ1-1
ASSRQIIEAF